This record concerns one T cell receptor beta chain sequence. The specificity of this receptor is unknown. Base qualities were left out, and no much larger clone turns up one base away. The cohort comprised around 30 patients with locally advanced or metastatic urothelial carcinoma treated at Memorial Sloan Kettering on a trial protocol. Peripheral blood mononuclear cells were collected pretreatment and during treatment, with between 1 and 8 total time points obtained per patient. The Qiagen DNeasy Blood extraction kit was used to purify genomic DNA from total PBMCs and tumor samples. PBMCs were collected pretreatment and during treatment, and were isolated and stored as previously described. From cysteine to phenylalanine, the CDR3 is 14 amino acids long. Of all the DNA, just the CDR3 is kept, 42 bases in frame from base 1. V and J are truncated by 4 bases and 5 bases respectively, leaving an intervening sequence of 14 bases. The germline V gene provides CDR1 SGHVS and CDR2 FQNEAQ.

This record belongs to a study of PD-L1 blockade in urothelial cancer (dated by TCRdb to 2017 to 2019). In the study overall: Therapy was started in the mid-2010s for all patients, and atezolizumab 1,200 mg was administered intravenously every 3 weeks. Durable clinical benefit was defined as a progression-free survival longer than 6 months, and TCR features were additionally tested against progression-free survival and overall survival. In the same patients who had TCR sequencing, pretreatment tumors also underwent whole exome sequencing and RNA sequencing. An exploratory multi-omic analysis was conducted of the somatic, immune and clinical correlates of response to PD-L1 blockade with atezolizumab in urothelial cancer. Blood samples gave a median of 141,255 T cells and 80,000 or so unique TCRs, with a median clonality of approximately 0.08. Twenty-five of 29 patients were males with bladder-origin urothelial cancer, and 18 of 29 reported a prior smoking history. An ECOG performance status of 0 or 1 was recorded for the patients, and 0 to 3 prior chemotherapy regimens had been received by the patients. Blood samples were analyzed 3 weeks after the start of treatment (second dose) and 6 weeks after the start of treatment. Durable clinical benefit was achieved by nine patients but not by the remaining 20. Pretreatment tumor samples and matched peripheral blood, collected serially before and after atezolizumab treatment, underwent TCR sequencing. Pretreatment blood TCR-seq was available for about 27 patients, at least one posttreatment blood collection was obtained for about 25 patients, and tumor TCR-seq was available for about 25 patients. What the work shows at the level of the full study, not this receptor alone: Improved progression-free and overall survival was found to be associated with pretreatment peripheral blood TCR clonality below the median. Because the sample size was small (n of about 30) and many of the analyses were exploratory, the results are meant to be hypothesis-generating. Patients with durable benefit showed greater expansion of tumor-associated TCR clones in peripheral blood 3 weeks after starting treatment (n ≈ 20, p = 0.022).

Synthetic TCR analog templates were spiked into each PCR to estimate absolute template abundance from read counts. The immunoSEQ assay used bias-controlled V and J gene primers to amplify TCRbeta CDR3 regions from genomic DNA. Rearranged TCRbeta segments were sequenced at approximately 20X coverage. On the authors' methods: Sequencing errors were corrected by clustering and CDR3s were annotated against IMGT to assign V, D and J genes. Downstream analyses used only productive TCRbeta rearrangements, leaving out any out-of-frame or stop-codon sequences. Clonality was calculated as one minus the Shannon entropy normalized by the log of the number of unique productive sequences. Clones differing between time points or between blood and tumor were identified using Fisher's exact test with Benjamini-Hochberg correction, with an adjusted p below 0.01 applied as the threshold. The source is immuneACCESS, and TCRdb retained only in-frame sequences with V and J called. Part of the clones is not carried over; for the studies checked, unresolved V genes explain less than half of this, and the remainder is unexplained. V and J calls plus clone size are reproduced from that table; the DNA served to infer D and trimming. In all, the sample holds just over 20,000 clones, and 88% of those were seen once. 3.7% of the sample is taken by the ten largest.

The rearrangement joined TRBV7-8 to TRBJ2-5, and perhaps TRBD2 as D gene, on 5 matching bases. This clonotype was obtained from a man in his forties or fifties with urothelial cancer. Here the sequenced sample was PBMCs, taken around atezolizumab (anti-PD-L1) treatment. Here the CDR3 is given as CASSSGTLVETQYF. Here is the DNA: TGTGCCAGCAGCTCGGGAACTTTGGTGGAGACCCAGTACTTC.